A single sample gave rise to the 24 T cell receptor beta chains below, sequenced in a study of T cell responses to AZD1222 COVID-19 vaccine. Using immunoSEQ multiplex PCR, the repertoire was profiled, and TCRdb retains in-frame clones only, with some absent. The repertoire has about 140,000 clones, about 92% of them found once; the top ten carry about 3.2%. This material consisted of peripheral blood, taken on day 0 of AZD1222 vaccination. The receptors were gathered from an adult in good health.

The chain uses TRBV15 and TRBJ1-4; D may be TRBD1 (5 bases). The length of the CDR3 is 13 residues. The germline V and J ends were trimmed by 9 bases and 8 bases, with 16 bases remaining between them. Looked up from germline, CDR1 is LNHNV and CDR2 is YYDKDF (reference sequence). This chain's CDR3 is CATNQGGEEKLFF. The DNA of the CDR3 is TGTGCCACGAACCAGGGCGGTGAGGAAAAACTGTTTTTT.

This clone has just one count. The rearrangement joins TRBV6-4 to TRBJ1-5, with D possibly matching TRBD1 (5 bases). V was trimmed by 2 bases and J by 3 bases, leaving 23 bases between them. The CDR3 sequence is 19 residues long. CDR1 is MRHNA, CDR2 SNTAGT, per germline. CDR3: CASSDPGFEGPGINQPQHF. The CDR3 coding sequence is TGTGCCAGCAGTGACCCTGGCTTTGAGGGGCCCGGGATCAATCAGCCCCAGCATTTT.

V gene TRBV30 combines with J gene TRBJ1-4; D perhaps matches TRBD1 (5 bases). The CDR3 has 14 residues. Trimming left V 2 bases short and J 3 bases short, with 10 bases between. Germline CDR1 reads GTSNPN; CDR2 reads SVGIG (reference sequence). DNA of the CDR3: TGTGCCTGGAGTTGGGGAGGGGCTAATGAAAAACTGTTTTTT. Translation: CAWSWGGANEKLFF.

The chain carries TRBV27 and TRBJ2-3, with 10 positions matching TRBD2. Germline CDR1 reads MNHEY; CDR2 reads SMNVEV (reference sequence). This CDR3 spans 16 amino acids. Germline trimming cut 5 bases from V and 3 bases from J; bases unmatched to any gene: 8. CDR3: CASSNRLAGVTDTQYF. The CDR3 DNA sequence: TGTGCCAGCAGTAACCGTCTAGCGGGAGTAACAGATACGCAGTATTTT.

This chain connects TRBV27 to TRBJ2-5, with D maybe TRBD1 (6 bases). Germline V CDR1 and CDR2: MNHEY, SMNVEV (reference sequence). V gave up 10 bases and J gave up 4 bases, with 22 bases separating them. This CDR3 contains 15 residues. CDR3 amino acids: CATKPTYRGTETQYF. For the CDR3, the DNA is TGTGCCACCAAACCTACCTATAGGGGGACAGAGACCCAGTACTTC.

This clone appeared once. The genes are TRBV27 and TRBJ1-2, with 10 bases lining up with TRBD1. This CDR3 is built from 16 residues. V gave up 1 base and J gave up 7 bases; unmatched junction bases: 9. From germline, CDR1 is MNHEY and CDR2 SMNVEV (reference sequence). CDR3 bases: TGTGCCAGCAGTTTATTGCCCTTGGGACAGGGGTTTGGCTACACCTTC. It codes for CASSLLPLGQGFGYTF.

This chain uses TRBV5-4 with TRBJ1-3; D perhaps matches TRBD1 (5 bases). Between the trimmed V and J ends, which lost 4 bases and 3 bases, there was a span of 11 bases. This CDR3 region has 14 residues. Germline CDR1 reads SGHNT; CDR2 reads YYREEE (reference sequence). CDR3 sequence: CASSLSQGGNTIYF. Written as DNA, the CDR3 is TGTGCCAGCAGCCTGAGTCAGGGTGGAAACACCATATATTTT.

The count of this clone is one. J is TRBJ1-2 and V is TRBV19, with TRBD1 identical over 7 bases. The CDR3 sequence is 12 residues long. CDR1 and CDR2 from the germline V gene are LNHDA and SQIVND (reference sequence). V gave up 11 bases and J gave up 5 bases; unmatched junction bases: 8. CDR3 protein: CAGGDSYYGYTF. CDR3 DNA: TGTGCCGGAGGGGACAGCTATTATGGCTACACCTTC.

J is TRBJ2-7 and V is TRBV4-1; possibly TRBD1 for D (5 bases). The V end lost 1 base, the J end lost 2 bases, and 12 bases lay between the germline ends. Germline assignment: CDR1 MGHRA and CDR2 YSYEKL. The CDR3 contains 15 residues. In DNA form, the CDR3 reads TGCGCCAGCAGCCAAGTGCCCGGACAAGCCTACGAGCAGTACTTC. This translates into CASSQVPGQAYEQYF.

This chain connects TRBV2 to TRBJ1-5; D might be TRBD1 (6 bases). V was pared by 5 bases and J by 0 bases, with 11 bases between. The CDR3 length is 15 residues. The germline CDR1 and CDR2 sequences are SNHLY and FYNNEI. CDR3 amino acids: CASSKDRNSNQPQHF. The CDR3 region has the DNA TGTGCCAGCAGTAAGGACAGAAATAGCAATCAGCCCCAGCATTTT.

The V gene is TRBV6-4, the J gene TRBJ2-1; no clear D gene. Germline CDR1 MRHNA, CDR2 SNTAGT. With 4 bases removed from V and 0 bases from J, the gap between germline ends came to 4 bases. The CDR3 sequence is 13 residues long. Here the CDR3 DNA reads TGTGCCAGCAGTGCCGGCTCCTACAATGAGCAGTTCTTC. It translates to CASSAGSYNEQFF.

This clone was seen only once. The chain joins TRBV15 to TRBJ1-5, with a possible D match to TRBD1 (5 bases). The CDR3 has 15 amino acids. The germline V gene has CDR1 LNHNV and CDR2 YYDKDF (reference sequence). Trimming shortened V by 4 bases and J by 4 bases, and 14 bases separated the two germline ends. The CDR3 sequence: CATSIGARSNQPQHF. The CDR3 DNA follows: TGTGCCACCAGCATTGGGGCTAGATCGAATCAGCCCCAGCATTTT. The variable domain in full, with the rest retrieved from reference TRBV15 and TRBJ1-5, is DAMVIQNPRYQVTQFGKPVTLSCSQTLNHNVMYWYQQKSSQAPKLLFHYYDKDFNNEADTPDNFQSRRPNTSFCFLDIRSPGLGDTAMYLCATSIGARSNQPQHFGDGTRLSIL.

This chain connects TRBV9 to TRBJ1-1; D not resolved. V dropped 1 base and J dropped 1 base, with 8 bases sitting between them. This CDR3 is 14 amino acids long. From germline, CDR1 is SGDLS and CDR2 YYNGEE. CDR3 nucleotide sequence: TGTGCCAGCAGCGTATCTCGGGCGAACACTGAAGCTTTCTTT. Translation gives CASSVSRANTEAFF.

The V and J genes are TRBV10-2 and TRBJ2-7; 7 bases are shared with TRBD2. The length of the CDR3 is 12 residues. V gave up 8 bases and J gave up 3 bases; unmatched junction bases: 4. CDR1 is WSHSY and CDR2 is SAAADI in the germline V gene. The CDR3 is CASGSSGYEQYF. CDR3 bases: TGCGCCAGCGGGTCTAGCGGCTACGAGCAGTACTTC.

This chain uses TRBV7-3 with TRBJ1-1; D not resolved. The CDR3 has 13 amino acids. V lost 3 bases to trimming and J lost 1 base, with 6 bases between them. The germline CDR1 and CDR2 sequences are SGHTA and FQGTGA. In nucleotides, the CDR3 is TGTGCCAGCAGCTTTTCTAAGAACACTGAAGCTTTCTTT. This gives the protein CASSFSKNTEAFF.

This clone was found a few times. The rearrangement uses TRBV28 and TRBJ1-5; no definite D call. The V gene lost 6 bases and the J gene lost 3 bases, with 9 bases spanning the gap. This CDR3 has 13 amino acids. CDR1 is MDHEN and CDR2 is SYDVKM in the germline V gene. CDR3 in DNA: TGTGCCAGCAGGTGGATTTCCAATCAGCCCCAGCATTTT. This encodes CASRWISNQPQHF.

V and J are TRBV5-6 and TRBJ2-2, with D tentatively TRBD2 (6 bases). Germline-derived CDR1 and CDR2 are SGHDT and YYEEEE. CDR3 length: 15 residues. Trimming removed 6 bases at V and 4 bases at J, with 16 bases between. CDR3 in DNA: TGTGCCAGCACCCCCGGACTATCCGGCACCGGGGAGCTGTTTTTT. Residues: CASTPGLSGTGELFF.

J is TRBJ2-3 and V is TRBV27, with TRBD2 as a possible D gene (5 bases). Germline lookup yields CDR1 MNHEY and CDR2 SMNVEV (reference sequence). The ends were cut back, 6 bases at V and 5 bases at J, with 12 bases in the middle. The CDR3 totals 13 residues. The CDR3 spells CASRSRRRDTQYF. The CDR3 nucleotides are TGTGCCAGCAGATCCCGGAGGCGAGATACGCAGTATTTT.

This sequence joins TRBV6-5 and TRBJ2-1, with 8 bases that match TRBD1. This CDR3 is 14 amino acids long. Germline CDR1 and CDR2: MNHEY and SVGAGI. Trimming removed 5 bases from V and 8 bases from J; junction bases left unmatched: 8. CDR3 amino acids: CASSPGGSVDEQFF. The DNA of the CDR3 is TGTGCCAGCAGTCCAGGGGGCTCGGTGGATGAGCAGTTCTTC.

The V gene is TRBV19, the J gene TRBJ1-5; weak D call: TRBD1 (5 bases). Trimming cost V 5 bases and J 0 bases, with 11 bases left between them. From germline, CDR1 is LNHDA and CDR2 SQIVND (reference sequence). The CDR3 spans 15 residues. The CDR3 DNA follows: TGTGCCAGTAGTCGGGGCAGAGATAGCAATCAGCCCCAGCATTTT. It translates to CASSRGRDSNQPQHF.

V usage is TRBV9 and J usage is TRBJ1-5; D not certain. The germline CDR1 and CDR2 sequences are SGDLS and YYNGEE. Trimming removed 3 bases at V and 5 bases at J, with 12 bases between. This CDR3 contains 14 residues. Here the CDR3 DNA reads TGTGCCAGCAGCGCGTCCGCATCTGATCAGCCCCAGCATTTT. This codes for CASSASASDQPQHF.

This chain connects TRBV4-1 to TRBJ2-7; 9 positions match TRBD2. With V trimmed by 1 base and J by 5 bases, 6 bases remained unmatched. Per the germline V gene, CDR1 is MGHRA and CDR2 is YSYEKL. This CDR3 contains 15 residues. The CDR3 DNA follows: TGCGCCAGCAGCCAAGTGGGACTAGCTTCCCACGAGCAGTACTTC. This translates into CASSQVGLASHEQYF.

This clone was detected only once. The rearrangement links TRBV2 to TRBJ2-7; D is unresolved. CDR1 is SNHLY and CDR2 is FYNNEI in the germline V gene. The V end lost 3 bases, the J end lost 3 bases, and 12 bases lay between the germline ends. This CDR3 is built from 14 residues. The CDR3: CASSDLRNVYEQYF. The DNA for the CDR3 is TGTGCCAGCAGTGACCTCCGGAACGTCTACGAGCAGTACTTC.

This chain uses TRBV11-3 with TRBJ2-1, with D possibly matching TRBD2 (5 bases). V lost 0 bases, J lost 0 bases, and 9 bases lay in between. The CDR3 length is 16 residues. The germline CDR1 and CDR2 sequences are SGHNT and YENEEA. As DNA, the CDR3 is TGTGCCAGCAGCTTAGAGAGCGGAGCCTCCTACAATGAGCAGTTCTTC. It codes for CASSLESGASYNEQFF.